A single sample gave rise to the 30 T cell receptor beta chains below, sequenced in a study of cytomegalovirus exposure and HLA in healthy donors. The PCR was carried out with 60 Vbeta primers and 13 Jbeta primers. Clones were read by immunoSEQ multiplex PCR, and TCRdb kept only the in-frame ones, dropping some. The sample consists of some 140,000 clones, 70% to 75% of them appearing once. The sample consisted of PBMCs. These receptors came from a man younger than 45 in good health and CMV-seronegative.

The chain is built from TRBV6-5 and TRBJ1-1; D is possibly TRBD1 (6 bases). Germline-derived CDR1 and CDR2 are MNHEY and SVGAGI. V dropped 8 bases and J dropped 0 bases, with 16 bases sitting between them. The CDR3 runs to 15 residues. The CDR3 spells CASRPKDSLNTEAFF. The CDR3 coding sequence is TGTGCCAGCCGCCCAAAGGACAGTTTGAACACTGAAGCTTTCTTT.

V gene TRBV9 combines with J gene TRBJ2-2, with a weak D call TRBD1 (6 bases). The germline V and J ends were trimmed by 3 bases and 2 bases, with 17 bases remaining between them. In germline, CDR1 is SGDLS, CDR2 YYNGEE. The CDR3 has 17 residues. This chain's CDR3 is CASSEPQGNTNTGELFF. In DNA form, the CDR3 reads TGTGCCAGCAGCGAACCACAGGGTAACACCAACACCGGGGAGCTGTTTTTT.

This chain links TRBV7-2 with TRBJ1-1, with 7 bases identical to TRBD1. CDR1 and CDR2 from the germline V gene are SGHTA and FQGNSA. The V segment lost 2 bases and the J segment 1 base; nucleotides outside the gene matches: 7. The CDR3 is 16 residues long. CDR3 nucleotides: TGTGCCAGCAGCTTACCCAGGACAGGAACGAACACTGAAGCTTTCTTT. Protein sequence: CASSLPRTGTNTEAFF.

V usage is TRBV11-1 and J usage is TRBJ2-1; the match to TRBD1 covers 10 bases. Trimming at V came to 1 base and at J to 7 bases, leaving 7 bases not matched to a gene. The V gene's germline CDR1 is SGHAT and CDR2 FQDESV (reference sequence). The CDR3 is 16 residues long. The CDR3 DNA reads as TGTGCCAGCAGCTTAGGACGGGGACAGGGGTCAAATGAGCAGTTCTTC. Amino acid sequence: CASSLGRGQGSNEQFF. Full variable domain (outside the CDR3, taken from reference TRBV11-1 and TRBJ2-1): EAEVAQSPRYKITEKSQAVAFWCDPISGHATLYWYRQILGQGPELLVQFQDESVVDDSQLPKDRFSAERLKGVDSTLKIQPAELGDSAMYLCASSLGRGQGSNEQFFGPGTRLTVL.

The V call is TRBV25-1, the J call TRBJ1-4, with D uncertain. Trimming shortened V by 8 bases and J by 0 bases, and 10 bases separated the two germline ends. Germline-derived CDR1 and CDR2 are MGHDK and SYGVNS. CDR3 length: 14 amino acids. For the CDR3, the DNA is TGTGCCAGCCAGGCCGCCTCAACTAATGAAAAACTGTTTTTT. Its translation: CASQAASTNEKLFF.

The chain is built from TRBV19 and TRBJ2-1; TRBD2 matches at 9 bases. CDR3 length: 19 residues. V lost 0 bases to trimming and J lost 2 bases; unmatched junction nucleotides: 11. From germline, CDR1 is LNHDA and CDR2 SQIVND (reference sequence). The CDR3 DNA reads TGTGCCAGTAGTATAGAAGGGCTAGCGGGACATAAGACCTACAATGAGCAGTTCTTC. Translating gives CASSIEGLAGHKTYNEQFF.

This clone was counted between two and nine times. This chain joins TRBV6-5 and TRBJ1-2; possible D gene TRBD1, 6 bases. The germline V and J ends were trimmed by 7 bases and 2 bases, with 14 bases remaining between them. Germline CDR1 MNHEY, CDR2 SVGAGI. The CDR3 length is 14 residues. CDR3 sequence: CASTLYRDNYGYTF. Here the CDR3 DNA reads TGTGCCAGCACCCTTTACAGGGACAACTATGGCTACACCTTC.

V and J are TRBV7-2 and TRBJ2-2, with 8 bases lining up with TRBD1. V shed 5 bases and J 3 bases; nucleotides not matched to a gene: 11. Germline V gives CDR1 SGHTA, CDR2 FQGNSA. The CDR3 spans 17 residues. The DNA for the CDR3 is TGTGCCAGCAGCCCACCCGGGACAGGCTCCTACACCGGGGAGCTGTTTTTT. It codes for CASSPPGTGSYTGELFF.

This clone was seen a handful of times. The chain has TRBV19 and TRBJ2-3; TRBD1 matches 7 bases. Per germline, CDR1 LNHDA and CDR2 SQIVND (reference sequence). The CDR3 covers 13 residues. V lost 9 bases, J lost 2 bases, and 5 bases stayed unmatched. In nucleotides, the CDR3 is TGTGCCAGCAGGGACAGACTCACAGATACGCAGTATTTT. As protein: CASRDRLTDTQYF.

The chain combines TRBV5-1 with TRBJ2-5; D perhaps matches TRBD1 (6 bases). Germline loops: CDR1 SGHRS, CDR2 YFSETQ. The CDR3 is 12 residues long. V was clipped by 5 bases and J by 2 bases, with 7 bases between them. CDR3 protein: CASRDRQETQYF. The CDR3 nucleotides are TGCGCCAGCAGAGACAGGCAAGAGACCCAGTACTTC.

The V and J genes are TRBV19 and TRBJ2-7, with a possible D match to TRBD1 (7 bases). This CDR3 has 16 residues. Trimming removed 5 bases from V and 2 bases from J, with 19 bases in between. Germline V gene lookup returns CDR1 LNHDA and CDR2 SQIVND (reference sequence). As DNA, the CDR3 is TGTGCCAGTAGTCCACTAGCCGGGACAGCTACCTACGAGCAGTACTTC. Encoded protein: CASSPLAGTATYEQYF.

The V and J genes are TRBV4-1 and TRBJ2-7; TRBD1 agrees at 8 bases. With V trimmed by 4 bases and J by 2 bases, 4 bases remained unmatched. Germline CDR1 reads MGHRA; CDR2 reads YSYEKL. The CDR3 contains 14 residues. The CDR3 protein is CASSPDRDPYEQYF. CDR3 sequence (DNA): TGCGCCAGCAGCCCGGACAGGGACCCCTACGAGCAGTACTTC.

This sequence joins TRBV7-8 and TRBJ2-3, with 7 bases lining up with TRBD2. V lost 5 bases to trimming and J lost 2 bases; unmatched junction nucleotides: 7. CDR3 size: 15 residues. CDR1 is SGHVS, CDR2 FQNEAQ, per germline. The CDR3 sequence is CASSRLAGDTDTQYF. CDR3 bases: TGTGCCAGCAGCCGACTAGCTGGAGACACAGATACGCAGTATTTT.

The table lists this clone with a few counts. The CDR3 spells CASNYREGGNTIYF. Here the CDR3 DNA reads TGTGCCAGCAATTACAGGGAAGGTGGAAACACCATATATTTT. The chain joins TRBV6-1 to TRBJ1-3; TRBD1 is a possible D gene (6 bases). V lost 7 bases, J lost 3 bases, and 13 bases lay in between. CDR1 and CDR2 (germline): MNHNS, SASEGT. The CDR3 sequence is 14 residues long.

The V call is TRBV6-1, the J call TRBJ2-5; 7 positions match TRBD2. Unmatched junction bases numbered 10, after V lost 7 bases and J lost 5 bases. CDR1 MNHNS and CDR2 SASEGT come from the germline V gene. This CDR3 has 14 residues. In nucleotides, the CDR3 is TGTGCCAGCATCTTCGGGGGGAGCGGGGAGACCCAGTACTTC. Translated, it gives CASIFGGSGETQYF.

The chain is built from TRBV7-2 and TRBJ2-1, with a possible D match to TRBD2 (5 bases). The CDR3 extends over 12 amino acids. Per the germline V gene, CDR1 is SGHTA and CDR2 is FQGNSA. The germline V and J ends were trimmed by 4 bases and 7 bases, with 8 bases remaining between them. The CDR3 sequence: CASSSRVNEQFF. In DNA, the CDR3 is TGTGCCAGCAGCTCGAGGGTGAATGAGCAGTTCTTC.

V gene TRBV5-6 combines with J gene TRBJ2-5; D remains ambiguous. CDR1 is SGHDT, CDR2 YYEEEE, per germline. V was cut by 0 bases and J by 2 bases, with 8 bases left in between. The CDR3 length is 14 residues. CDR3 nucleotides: TGTGCCAGCAGCTTGGGCGGTTTTCAAGAGACCCAGTACTTC. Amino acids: CASSLGGFQETQYF.

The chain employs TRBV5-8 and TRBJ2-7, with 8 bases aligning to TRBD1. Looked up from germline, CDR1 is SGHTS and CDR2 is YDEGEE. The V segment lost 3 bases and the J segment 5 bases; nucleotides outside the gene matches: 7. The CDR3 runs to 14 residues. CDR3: CASSSGQGKDEQYF. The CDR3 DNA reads TGTGCCAGCAGCTCCGGACAGGGAAAAGACGAGCAGTACTTC.

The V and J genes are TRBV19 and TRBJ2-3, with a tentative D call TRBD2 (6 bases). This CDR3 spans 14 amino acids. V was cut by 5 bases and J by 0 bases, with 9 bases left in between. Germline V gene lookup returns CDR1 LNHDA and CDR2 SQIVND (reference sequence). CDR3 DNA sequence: TGTGCCAGTAGTGTAGCGGTTAGCACAGATACGCAGTATTTT. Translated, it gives CASSVAVSTDTQYF.

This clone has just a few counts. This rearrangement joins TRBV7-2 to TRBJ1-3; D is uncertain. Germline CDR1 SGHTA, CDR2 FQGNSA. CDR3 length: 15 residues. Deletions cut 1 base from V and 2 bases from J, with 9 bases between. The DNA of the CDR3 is TGTGCCAGCAGCTTAGGGTGGCAGGCTGGAAACACCATATATTTT. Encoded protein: CASSLGWQAGNTIYF.

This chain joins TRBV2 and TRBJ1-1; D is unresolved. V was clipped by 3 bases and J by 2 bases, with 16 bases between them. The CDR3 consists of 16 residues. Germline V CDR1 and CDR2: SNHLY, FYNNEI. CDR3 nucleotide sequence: TGTGCCAGCAGTGATTGGGTTAGCGGTCCCAACACTGAAGCTTTCTTT. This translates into CASSDWVSGPNTEAFF.

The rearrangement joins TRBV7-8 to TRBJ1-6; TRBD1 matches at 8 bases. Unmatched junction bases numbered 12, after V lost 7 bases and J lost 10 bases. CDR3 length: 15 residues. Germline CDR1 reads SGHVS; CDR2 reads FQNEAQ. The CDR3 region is CASTDRAFSGSPLHF. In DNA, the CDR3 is TGTGCCAGCACGGACAGGGCATTTTCTGGGTCACCCCTCCACTTT.

CDR3 sequence: CASSSRPQGDTQYF. The DNA for the CDR3 is TGTGCCAGCAGCTCTAGGCCACAGGGAGATACGCAGTATTTT. The genes are TRBV7-2 and TRBJ2-3, with D possibly TRBD1 on 6 matching bases. Germline-derived CDR1 and CDR2 are SGHTA and FQGNSA. This CDR3 contains 14 residues. With 4 bases removed from V and 5 bases from J, the gap between germline ends came to 13 bases.

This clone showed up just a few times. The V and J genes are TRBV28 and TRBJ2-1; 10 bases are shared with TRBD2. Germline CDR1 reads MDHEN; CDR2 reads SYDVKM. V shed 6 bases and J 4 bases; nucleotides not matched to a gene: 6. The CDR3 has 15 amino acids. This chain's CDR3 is CASRPGTSEYNEQFF. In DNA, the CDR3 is TGTGCCAGCAGACCCGGGACTAGCGAATACAATGAGCAGTTCTTC.

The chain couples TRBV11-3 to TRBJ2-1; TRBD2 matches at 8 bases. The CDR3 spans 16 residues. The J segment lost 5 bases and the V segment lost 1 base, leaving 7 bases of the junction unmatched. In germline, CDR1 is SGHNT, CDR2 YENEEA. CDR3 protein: CASSLGARGRNNEQFF. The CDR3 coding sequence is TGTGCCAGCAGCTTAGGAGCGCGCGGGAGGAACAATGAGCAGTTCTTC.

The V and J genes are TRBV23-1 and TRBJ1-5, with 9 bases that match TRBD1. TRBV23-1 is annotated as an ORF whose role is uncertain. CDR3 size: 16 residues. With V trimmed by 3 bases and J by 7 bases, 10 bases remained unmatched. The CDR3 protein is CASSHRITGGGQPQHF. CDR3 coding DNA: TGCGCCAGCAGTCACCGGATAACAGGGGGCGGGCAGCCCCAGCATTTT.

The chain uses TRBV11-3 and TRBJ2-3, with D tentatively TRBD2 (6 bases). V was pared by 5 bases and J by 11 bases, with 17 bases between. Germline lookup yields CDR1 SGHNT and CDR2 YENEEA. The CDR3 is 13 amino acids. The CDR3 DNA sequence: TGTGCCAGCAGCACCTACGGGAGAGAAGAGCAGTATTTT. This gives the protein CASSTYGREEQYF.

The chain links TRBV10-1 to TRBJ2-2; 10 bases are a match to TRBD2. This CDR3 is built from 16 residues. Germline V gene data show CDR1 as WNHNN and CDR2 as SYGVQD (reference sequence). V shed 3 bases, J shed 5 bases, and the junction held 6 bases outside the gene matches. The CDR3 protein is CASSEGAGGLTGELFF. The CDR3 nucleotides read TGCGCCAGCAGTGAAGGAGCGGGGGGGCTAACCGGGGAGCTGTTTTTT.

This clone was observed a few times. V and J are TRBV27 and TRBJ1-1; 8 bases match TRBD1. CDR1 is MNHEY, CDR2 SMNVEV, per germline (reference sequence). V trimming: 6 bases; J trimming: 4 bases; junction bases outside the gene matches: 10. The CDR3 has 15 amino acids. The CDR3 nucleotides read TGTGCCAGCAGCCCCAGGGGCAGGGGGCTCACTGAAGCTTTCTTT. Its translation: CASSPRGRGLTEAFF.

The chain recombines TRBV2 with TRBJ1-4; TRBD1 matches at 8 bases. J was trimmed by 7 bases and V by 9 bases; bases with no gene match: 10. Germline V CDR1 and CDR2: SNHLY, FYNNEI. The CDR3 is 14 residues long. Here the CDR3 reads CASNGQGLSEKLFF. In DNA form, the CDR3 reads TGTGCCAGTAATGGACAGGGATTGAGTGAAAAACTGTTTTTT.